These 17 T cell receptor beta chains share one sample of origin, sequenced in a study of vaccination effects on CD4 cells after COVID-19. Clones were read by immunoSEQ multiplex PCR, and TCRdb kept only the in-frame ones, dropping some. The repertoire includes tens of thousands of clones, around 69% of them detected once, and under 15% sits in the top ten. The culture ran for about eleven days before CD4+ T cells were isolated. BNT162b2 vaccine or mRNA-1273 vaccine was given to participants in two doses. Their recognized antigens are unknown. The starting material was CD4+ T cells from PBMCs cultured without peptide, obtained after COVID-19 vaccination. All receptors come from a human donor who received a COVID-19 vaccine.

The V gene is TRBV5-1, the J gene TRBJ1-1; D possibly corresponds to TRBD1 (5 bases). CDR1 and CDR2 from the germline V gene are SGHRS and YFSETQ. V was cut by 4 bases and J by 1 base, with 17 bases left in between. The CDR3 consists of 16 residues. CDR3 protein: CASSPQDLAGNTEAFF. The CDR3 DNA reads as TGCGCCAGCAGCCCACAGGACCTTGCGGGGAACACTGAAGCTTTCTTT. The full variable domain, completed using reference TRBV5-1 and TRBJ1-1, is KAGVTQTPRYLIKTRGQQVTLSCSPISGHRSVSWYQQTPGQGLQFLFEYFSETQRNKGNFPGRFSGRQFSNSRSEMNVSTLELGDSALYLCASSPQDLAGNTEAFFGQGTRLTVV.

CDR3 sequence (DNA): TGTGCCATAGGACAGGGACCTAGCACAGATACGCAGTATTTT. It is translated as CAIGQGPSTDTQYF. The J gene is TRBJ2-3, the V gene TRBV24-1, with 8 bases that match TRBD1. CDR1 is KGHDR, CDR2 SFDVKD, per germline. CDR3 length: 14 residues. Trimming took 11 bases from V and 0 from J; bases not matched to a gene: 6.

The chain employs TRBV5-5 and TRBJ1-3, with 7 bases fitting TRBD1. There are 13 residues in the CDR3. V lost 4 bases, J lost 8 bases, and 6 bases stayed unmatched. CDR1 is SGHKS, CDR2 YYEKEE, per germline (reference sequence). The CDR3 reads CASSLGTEHTIYF. The CDR3 region has the DNA TGTGCCAGCAGCCTAGGGACAGAGCACACCATATATTTT.

This clone was counted a single time. The chain recombines TRBV6-5 with TRBJ1-1; weak D call: TRBD1 (5 bases). Germline-derived CDR1 and CDR2 are MNHEY and SVGAGI. V gave up 6 bases and J gave up 5 bases, with 13 bases separating them. This CDR3 has 13 residues. CDR3 in amino acids: CASRRNGGTEAFF. The DNA of the CDR3 is TGTGCCAGCAGACGCAATGGGGGGACTGAAGCTTTCTTT.

The chain recombines TRBV30 with TRBJ1-1; unclear D gene. Germline V lookup: CDR1 GTSNPN, CDR2 SVGIG (reference sequence). This CDR3 has 11 residues. Trimming shortened V by 3 bases and J by 10 bases, and 12 bases separated the two germline ends. CDR3 nucleotide sequence: TGTGCCTGGAGGACCCCGGGGAGAGCTTTCTTT. It encodes CAWRTPGRAFF.

The chain joins TRBV29-1 to TRBJ1-4; weak D call: TRBD1 (5 bases). Per the germline V gene, CDR1 is SQVTM and CDR2 is ANQGSEA. V shed 4 bases and J shed 8 bases, with 23 bases lying between them. This CDR3 has 16 amino acids. CDR3 nucleotides: TGCAGCGTTGCTCCCCAGGGTGGTGTTATGGGGGAAAAACTGTTTTTT. Encoded protein: CSVAPQGGVMGEKLFF.

The genes are TRBV4-2 and TRBJ2-5; 10 bases line up with TRBD1. CDR1 and CDR2 (germline): LGHNA, YNFKEQ. The CDR3 extends over 15 amino acids. The J segment lost 2 bases and the V segment lost 3 bases, leaving 3 bases of the junction unmatched. The CDR3 DNA is TGTGCCAGCAGCCACCCGGGACAGGGGCAAGAGACCCAGTACTTC. It encodes CASSHPGQGQETQYF.

The chain links TRBV30 to TRBJ1-4; D unresolved. The germline V and J ends were trimmed by 1 base and 4 bases, with 7 bases remaining between them. The germline V gene encodes CDR1 GTSNPN and CDR2 SVGIG (reference sequence). This CDR3 has 13 amino acids. CDR3 loop: CAWSARINEKLFF. The CDR3 DNA follows: TGTGCCTGGAGTGCCAGGATTAATGAAAAACTGTTTTTT.

V and J are TRBV3-1 (or the pseudogene TRBV3-2) and TRBJ1-1; D gene uncertain. Between the trimmed V and J ends, which lost 2 bases and 5 bases, there was a span of 9 bases. Germline CDR1 reads LGHDT; CDR2 reads YNNKEL (reference sequence). The CDR3 runs 13 residues. The CDR3: CASSQITTTEAFF. The CDR3 DNA reads as TGTGCCAGCAGCCAAATCACTACTACTGAAGCTTTCTTT.

The chain recombines TRBV30 with TRBJ1-2; 8 nucleotides align to TRBD1. Germline loops: CDR1 GTSNPN, CDR2 SVGIG (reference sequence). V lost 7 bases, J lost 6 bases, and 7 bases stayed unmatched. The CDR3 sequence is 12 residues long. The CDR3 sequence: CASETGVHGYTF. The CDR3 DNA follows: TGTGCCTCTGAGACAGGGGTCCATGGCTACACCTTC.

This clone was observed a few times. The V and J genes are TRBV3-1 (or the pseudogene TRBV3-2) and TRBJ1-5; D is uncertain. Germline V lookup: CDR1 LGHDT, CDR2 YNNKEL (reference sequence). The CDR3 consists of 15 residues. The V end lost 1 base, the J end lost 2 bases, and 9 bases lay between the germline ends. The CDR3 sequence is CASSQAGTGNQPQHF. CDR3 nucleotides: TGTGCCAGCAGCCAAGCCGGAACGGGCAATCAGCCCCAGCATTTT.

The chain recombines TRBV5-1 with TRBJ2-3; D is uncertain. V dropped 2 bases and J dropped 0 bases, with 7 bases sitting between them. Germline V gene data show CDR1 as SGHRS and CDR2 as YFSETQ. This CDR3 has 14 amino acids. CDR3 residues: CASSFPTSTDTQYF. The DNA of the CDR3 is TGCGCCAGCAGCTTTCCGACGAGCACAGATACGCAGTATTTT.

The gene calls are TRBV14 and TRBJ2-7; 10 bases match TRBD1. Per germline, CDR1 SGHDN and CDR2 FVKESK. V lost 4 bases, J lost 6 bases, and 12 bases stayed unmatched. The CDR3 length is 16 residues. The CDR3: CASSRSSGTGEGEQYF. CDR3 coding DNA: TGTGCCAGCAGCCGAAGCTCCGGGACAGGGGAAGGCGAGCAGTACTTC. Full variable domain (remainder filled in from reference TRBV14 and TRBJ2-7): EAGVTQFPSHSVIEKGQTVTLRCDPISGHDNLYWYRRVMGKEIKFLLHFVKESKQDESGMPNNRFLAERTGGTYSTLKVQPAELEDSGVYFCASSRSSGTGEGEQYFGPGTRLTVT.

The gene calls are TRBV6-5 and TRBJ1-1; D remains ambiguous. Germline V lookup: CDR1 MNHEY, CDR2 SVGAGI. The V gene lost 6 bases and the J gene lost 0 bases, with 14 bases spanning the gap. This CDR3 comprises 15 residues. The CDR3 DNA is TGTGCCAGCAGAAGAACCGAGGGCGTGAACACTGAAGCTTTCTTT. It specifies CASRRTEGVNTEAFF.

The CDR3 nucleotides read TGTGCCAGCAGCCCCCTGGCGGGGGCGAAACCCTACGAGCAGTACTTC. Protein: CASSPLAGAKPYEQYF. The V and J genes are TRBV9 and TRBJ2-7; D possibly corresponds to TRBD2 (7 bases). V dropped 4 bases and J dropped 2 bases, with 19 bases sitting between them. The CDR3 sequence is 16 residues long. The germline V gene encodes CDR1 SGDLS and CDR2 YYNGEE.

V usage is TRBV2 and J usage is TRBJ1-2; a weak D match, TRBD1 (5 bases). There are 15 residues in the CDR3. Germline CDR1 SNHLY, CDR2 FYNNEI. V was pared by 5 bases and J by 8 bases, with 21 bases between. The CDR3 spells CASSSNDGTVGGYTF. The DNA of the CDR3 is TGTGCCAGCAGTAGCAACGACGGGACCGTCGGCGGCTACACCTTC. The whole variable domain, filled in from reference TRBV2 and TRBJ1-2, reads EPEVTQTPSHQVTQMGQEVILRCVPISNHLYFYWYRQILGQKVEFLVSFYNNEISEKSEIFDDQFSVERPDGSNFTLKIRSTKLEDSAMYFCASSSNDGTVGGYTFGSGTRLTVV.

V and J are TRBV6-1 and TRBJ1-4; D ambiguous. Germline-derived CDR1 and CDR2 are MNHNS and SASEGT. This CDR3 comprises 14 residues. The V end lost 1 base, the J end lost 10 bases, and 13 bases lay between the germline ends. CDR3 DNA: TGTGCCAGCAGTGAAGACACCGCCACGGGAAAACTGTTTTTT. Its protein is CASSEDTATGKLFF.